These 20 T cell receptor beta chains came from one sample sequenced in a study of blood T cell repertoires in COVID-19. Method: immunoSEQ multiplex PCR; TCRdb's copy keeps in-frame clones and lacks some. There are under 300,000 clones in the sample; 86% occur only once, and more than 10% lies in the top ten. Source material: peripheral blood. The receptor source for this set is a woman aged 30 to 39 with COVID-19, enrolled during active disease.

The V call is TRBV10-3, the J call TRBJ1-6; TRBD1 aligns across 7 bases. CDR1 ENHRY and CDR2 SYGVKD come from the germline V gene. The trim removed 0 bases at V and 6 bases at J, leaving 5 bases unmatched. This CDR3 has 16 amino acids. This CDR3 reads CAISESPTGTNSPLHF. The DNA for the CDR3 is TGTGCCATCAGTGAGTCACCGACAGGGACTAATTCACCCCTCCACTTT.

The CDR3, as DNA: TGTGCCAGCAGCGATGACAGGGACCTTAATGAAAAACTGTTTTTT. It yields the protein CASSDDRDLNEKLFF. The genes are TRBV6-5 and TRBJ1-4; 7 bases match TRBD1. Trimming took 6 bases from V and 4 from J; bases not matched to a gene: 8. The germline gives CDR1 MNHEY, CDR2 SVGAGI. CDR3 length: 15 amino acids.

The gene calls are TRBV7-9 and TRBJ2-3; 7 bases are shared with TRBD1. The CDR3 length is 17 residues. Trimming took 2 bases from V and 1 from J; bases not matched to a gene: 9. Germline V CDR1 and CDR2: SEHNR, FQNEAQ (reference sequence). CDR3 nucleotides: TGTGCCAGCAGCTTAAAGGGTTACAGGGGAGGCACAGATACGCAGTATTTT. Protein sequence: CASSLKGYRGGTDTQYF.

V gene TRBV6-5 combines with J gene TRBJ1-2, with D maybe TRBD1 (5 bases). CDR1 and CDR2 from the germline V gene are MNHEY and SVGAGI. V shed 8 bases and J shed 3 bases, with 19 bases lying between them. CDR3 size: 15 residues. The CDR3 reads CASLGGLMLDYGYTF. The CDR3 DNA reads as TGTGCCAGCTTGGGGGGTTTGATGTTGGACTATGGCTACACCTTC.

The genes are TRBV19 and TRBJ2-4; TRBD1 agrees at 9 bases. Germline V gene data show CDR1 as LNHDA and CDR2 as SQIVND (reference sequence). Losses at the gene ends were 3 bases for V and 0 bases for J; bases not matched to a gene: 9. This CDR3 comprises 18 residues. CDR3 protein: CASSMGQGTLLAKNIQYF. CDR3 DNA: TGTGCCAGTAGTATGGGACAGGGAACGCTTTTAGCCAAAAACATTCAGTACTTC. The whole variable domain, remainder taken from reference TRBV19 and TRBJ2-4, is DGGITQSPKYLFRKEGQNVTLSCEQNLNHDAMYWYRQDPGQGLRLIYYSQIVNDFQKGDIAEGYSVSREKKESFPLTVTSAQKNPTAFYLCASSMGQGTLLAKNIQYFGAGTRLSVL.

The J gene is TRBJ1-2, the V gene TRBV6-5; D remains unclear. The V gene lost 7 bases and the J gene lost 4 bases, with 13 bases spanning the gap. The CDR3 runs 13 residues. Germline loops: CDR1 MNHEY, CDR2 SVGAGI. This CDR3 is CASTPRGFYGYTF. The CDR3 nucleotides are TGTGCCAGCACCCCCCGCGGCTTCTATGGCTACACCTTC.

The V call is TRBV30, the J call TRBJ2-5; D unresolved. Per the germline V gene, CDR1 is GTSNPN and CDR2 is SVGIG (reference sequence). The V gene lost 4 bases and the J gene lost 7 bases, with 13 bases spanning the gap. The CDR3 is 12 residues long. CDR3 amino acids: CAWIPPRGTQYF. CDR3 in DNA: TGTGCCTGGATCCCCCCCCGCGGGACCCAGTACTTC.

The CDR3 nucleotides read TGTGCCAGCAGCTCCAGCTGGACTAACACCTTC. Its protein product is CASSSSWTNTF. The rearrangement joins TRBV21-1 to TRBJ1-2. TRBV21-1 corresponds to a pseudogene. This CDR3 contains 11 residues.

This clone was detected only once. This rearrangement joins TRBV18 to TRBJ1-2; TRBD1 matches at 7 bases. V trimming: 0 bases; J trimming: 5 bases; junction bases outside the gene matches: 3. The germline CDR1 and CDR2 sequences are KGHSH and LQKENI. This CDR3 has 14 amino acids. The CDR3 DNA follows: TGTGCCAGCTCACCACCGGACAGGTGGTATGGCTACACCTTC. Protein sequence: CASSPPDRWYGYTF.

The rearrangement links TRBV7-8 to TRBJ2-7, with TRBD1 matching over 9 bases. In germline, CDR1 is SGHVS, CDR2 FQNEAQ. The CDR3 length is 14 residues. V gave up 4 bases and J gave up 4 bases; unmatched junction bases: 5. The CDR3 DNA follows: TGTGCCAGCAGCTCTACAGGGGGCTATTACGAGCAGTACTTC. It translates to CASSSTGGYYEQYF.

The V call is TRBV9, the J call TRBJ1-2; D not resolved. Looked up from germline, CDR1 is SGDLS and CDR2 is YYNGEE. This CDR3 comprises 17 residues. Trimming cost V 4 bases and J 1 base, with 20 bases left between them. The CDR3 loop is CASSTYDAGAVNYGYTF. Written as DNA, the CDR3 is TGTGCCAGCAGCACTTATGATGCAGGCGCCGTTAACTATGGCTACACCTTC. Together with reference TRBV9 and TRBJ1-2, the CDR3 gives the full variable domain: DSGVTQTPKHLITATGQRVTLRCSPRSGDLSVYWYQQSLDQGLQFLIQYYNGEERAKGNILERFSAQQFPDLHSELNLSSLELGDSALYFCASSTYDAGAVNYGYTFGSGTRLTVV.

The sample holds one count of this clone. The chain couples TRBV6-5 to TRBJ1-1, with D hard to call. The V and J ends lost 6 bases and 0 bases respectively, with 11 bases between them. This CDR3 comprises 14 residues. From germline, CDR1 is MNHEY and CDR2 SVGAGI. Here the CDR3 reads CASRLENMNTEAFF. In nucleotides, the CDR3 is TGTGCCAGCAGGTTGGAGAATATGAACACTGAAGCTTTCTTT.

Concerning this clone itself: The same CDR3 is also encoded by other DNA sequences in this sample. The chain recombines TRBV6-5 with TRBJ1-5; D ambiguous. Trimming removed 7 bases at V and 3 bases at J, with 10 bases between. Germline CDR1 is MNHEY and CDR2 is SVGAGI. This CDR3 contains 13 residues. This chain's CDR3 is CASKENLNQPQHF. The CDR3 DNA is TGTGCCAGCAAAGAGAACCTCAATCAGCCCCAGCATTTT.

V gene TRBV5-4 combines with J gene TRBJ2-2, with TRBD2 identical over 7 bases. CDR1 and CDR2 (germline): SGHNT, YYREEE (reference sequence). The CDR3 length is 16 residues. V was pared by 2 bases and J by 4 bases, with 8 bases of the junction left unmatched. CDR3 protein: CASSFTQRGLTGELFF. The CDR3 nucleotides read TGTGCCAGCAGCTTTACCCAGCGGGGTCTCACCGGGGAGCTGTTTTTT. Filled out from reference TRBV5-4 and TRBJ2-2, the complete variable domain reads ETGVTQSPTHLIKTRGQQVTLRCSSQSGHNTVSWYQQALGQGPQFIFQYYREEENGRGNFPPRFSGLQFPNYSSELNVNALELDDSALYLCASSFTQRGLTGELFFGEGSRLTVL.

The chain joins TRBV2 to TRBJ2-1, with 9 positions matching TRBD2. Germline V gene data show CDR1 as SNHLY and CDR2 as FYNNEI. V shed 8 bases, J shed 7 bases, and the junction held 9 bases outside the gene matches. The CDR3 is 14 residues long. CDR3 in DNA: TGTGCCAGCTGTTGGACTAGCGATATGAATGAGCAGTTCTTC. This sequence encodes CASCWTSDMNEQFF. The full variable domain, with the rest looked up from reference TRBV2 and TRBJ2-1, is EPEVTQTPSHQVTQMGQEVILRCVPISNHLYFYWYRQILGQKVEFLVSFYNNEISEKSEIFDDQFSVERPDGSNFTLKIRSTKLEDSAMYFCASCWTSDMNEQFFGPGTRLTVL.

The rearrangement joins TRBV7-9 to TRBJ1-2, with D perhaps matching TRBD1 (6 bases). Trimming removed 1 base at V and 4 bases at J, with 10 bases between. Germline-derived CDR1 and CDR2 are SEHNR and FQNEAQ (reference sequence). This CDR3 has 14 amino acids. CDR3 sequence reads: CASSLDSGVYGYTF. CDR3 DNA: TGTGCCAGCAGCTTAGATTCAGGGGTCTATGGCTACACCTTC.

The J gene is TRBJ2-7, the V gene TRBV28; 8 bases match TRBD1. CDR3 length: 15 residues. Germline assignment: CDR1 MDHEN and CDR2 SYDVKM. Trimming at V came to 3 bases and at J to 6 bases, leaving 10 bases not matched to a gene. In DNA form, the CDR3 reads TGTGCCAGCAGTTTTTCGCGACAGGGGTCTTTCGAGCAGTACTTC. Protein sequence: CASSFSRQGSFEQYF.

The chain carries TRBV7-9 and TRBJ2-7; D may be TRBD2 (6 bases). Germline V lookup: CDR1 SEHNR, CDR2 FQNEAQ (reference sequence). The CDR3 is 14 residues long. The germline V and J ends were trimmed by 4 bases and 4 bases, with 14 bases remaining between them. CDR3 protein: CASSSTGTYYEQYF. The CDR3 DNA sequence: TGTGCCAGCAGCTCGACCGGGACTTATTACGAGCAGTACTTC.

The gene calls are TRBV19 and TRBJ2-1; 9 bases match TRBD1. This CDR3 region has 14 residues. V was clipped by 4 bases and J by 4 bases; unmatched bases: 2. CDR1 and CDR2 from the germline V gene are LNHDA and SQIVND (reference sequence). Here the CDR3 reads CASSTGQGYNEQFF. The CDR3 DNA follows: TGTGCCAGTAGTACCGGACAGGGGTACAATGAGCAGTTCTTC. The whole variable domain, remainder taken from reference TRBV19 and TRBJ2-1, is DGGITQSPKYLFRKEGQNVTLSCEQNLNHDAMYWYRQDPGQGLRLIYYSQIVNDFQKGDIAEGYSVSREKKESFPLTVTSAQKNPTAFYLCASSTGQGYNEQFFGPGTRLTVL.

The chain has TRBV5-1 and TRBJ2-1; D is perhaps TRBD1 (7 bases). Germline-derived CDR1 and CDR2 are SGHRS and YFSETQ. V lost 2 bases to trimming and J lost 0 bases, with 12 bases between them. This CDR3 spans 16 amino acids. CDR3 sequence reads: CASSFAGQHSYNEQFF. CDR3 DNA sequence: TGCGCCAGCAGCTTCGCGGGACAGCACTCCTACAATGAGCAGTTCTTC.